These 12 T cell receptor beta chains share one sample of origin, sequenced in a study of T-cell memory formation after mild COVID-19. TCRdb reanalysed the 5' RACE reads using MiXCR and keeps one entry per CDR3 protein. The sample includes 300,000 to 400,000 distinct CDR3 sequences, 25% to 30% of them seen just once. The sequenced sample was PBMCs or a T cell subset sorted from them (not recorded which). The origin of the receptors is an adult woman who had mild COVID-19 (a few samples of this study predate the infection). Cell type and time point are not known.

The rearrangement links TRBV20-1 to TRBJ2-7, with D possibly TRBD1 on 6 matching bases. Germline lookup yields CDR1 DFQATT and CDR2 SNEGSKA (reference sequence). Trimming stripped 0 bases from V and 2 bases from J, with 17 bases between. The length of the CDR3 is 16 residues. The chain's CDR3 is CSARDLGQGSAYEQYF. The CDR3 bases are TGCAGTGCTAGAGATCTAGGGCAGGGGTCCGCCTACGAGCAGTACTTC.

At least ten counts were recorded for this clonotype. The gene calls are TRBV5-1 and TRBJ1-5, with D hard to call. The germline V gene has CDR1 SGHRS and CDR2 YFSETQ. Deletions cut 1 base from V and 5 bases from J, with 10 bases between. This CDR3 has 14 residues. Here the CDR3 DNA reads TGCGCCAGCAGCTTGACGGGATTCGATCAGCCCCAGCATTTT. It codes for CASSLTGFDQPQHF.

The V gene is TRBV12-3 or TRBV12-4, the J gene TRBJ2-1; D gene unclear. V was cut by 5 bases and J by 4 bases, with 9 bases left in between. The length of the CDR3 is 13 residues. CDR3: CASSTGLYNEQFF. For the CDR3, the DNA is TGTGCCAGCAGTACCGGGCTATACAATGAGCAGTTCTTC.

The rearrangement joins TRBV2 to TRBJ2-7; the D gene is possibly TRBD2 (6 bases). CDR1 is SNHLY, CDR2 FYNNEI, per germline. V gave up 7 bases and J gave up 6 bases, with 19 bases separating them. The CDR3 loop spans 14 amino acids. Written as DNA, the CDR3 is TGTGCCAGCATGCGGGGACTTCGCGCCTCCGAGCAGTACTTC. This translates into CASMRGLRASEQYF.

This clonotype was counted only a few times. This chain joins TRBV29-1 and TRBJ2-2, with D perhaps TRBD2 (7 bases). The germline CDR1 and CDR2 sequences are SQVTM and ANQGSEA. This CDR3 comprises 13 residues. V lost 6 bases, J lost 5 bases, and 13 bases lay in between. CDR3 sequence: CSVGGGRTGELFF. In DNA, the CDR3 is TGCAGCGTGGGCGGGGGCAGAACCGGGGAGCTGTTTTTT.

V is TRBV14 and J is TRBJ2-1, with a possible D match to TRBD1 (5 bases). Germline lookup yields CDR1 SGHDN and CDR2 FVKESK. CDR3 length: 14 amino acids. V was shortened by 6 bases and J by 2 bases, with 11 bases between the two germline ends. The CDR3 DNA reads TGTGCCAGCAGGGGGCCCGAGCCCTACAATGAGCAGTTCTTC. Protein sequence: CASRGPEPYNEQFF.

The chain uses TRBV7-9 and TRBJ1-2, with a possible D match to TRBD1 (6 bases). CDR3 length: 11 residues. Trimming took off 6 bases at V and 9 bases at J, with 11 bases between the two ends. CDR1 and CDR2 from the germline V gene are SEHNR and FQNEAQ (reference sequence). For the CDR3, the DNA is TGTGCCAGCAGGGGGGACATTAGCTACACCTTC. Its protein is CASRGDISYTF.

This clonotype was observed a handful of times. The CDR3 loop is CASIQRGPRPGANVLTF. CDR3 nucleotide sequence: TGTGCCAGCATCCAGCGGGGGCCCCGCCCCGGGGCCAACGTCCTGACTTTC. The chain combines TRBV6-6 with TRBJ2-6; 8 nucleotides match TRBD2. V was pared by 7 bases and J by 4 bases, with 12 bases of the junction left unmatched. The CDR3 is 17 residues long. The germline V gene has CDR1 MNHNY and CDR2 SVGAGI (reference sequence).

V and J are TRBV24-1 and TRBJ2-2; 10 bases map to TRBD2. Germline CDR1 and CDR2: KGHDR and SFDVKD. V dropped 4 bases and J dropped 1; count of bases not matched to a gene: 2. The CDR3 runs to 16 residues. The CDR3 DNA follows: TGTGCCACCAGTGAGCCTAGCGGGAGGAACACCGGGGAGCTGTTTTTT. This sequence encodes CATSEPSGRNTGELFF.

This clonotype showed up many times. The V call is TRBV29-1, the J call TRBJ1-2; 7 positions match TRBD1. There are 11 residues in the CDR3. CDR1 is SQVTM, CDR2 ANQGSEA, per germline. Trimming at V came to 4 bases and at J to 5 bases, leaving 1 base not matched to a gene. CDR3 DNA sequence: TGCAGCGTTGGACAGGGTTATGGCTACACCTTC. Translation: CSVGQGYGYTF.

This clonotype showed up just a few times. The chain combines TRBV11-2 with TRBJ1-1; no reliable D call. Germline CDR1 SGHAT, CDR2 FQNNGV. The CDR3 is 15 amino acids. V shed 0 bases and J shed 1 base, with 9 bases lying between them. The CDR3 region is CASSLEPATNTEAFF. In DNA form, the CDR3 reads TGTGCCAGCAGCTTAGAACCAGCTACGAACACTGAAGCTTTCTTT.

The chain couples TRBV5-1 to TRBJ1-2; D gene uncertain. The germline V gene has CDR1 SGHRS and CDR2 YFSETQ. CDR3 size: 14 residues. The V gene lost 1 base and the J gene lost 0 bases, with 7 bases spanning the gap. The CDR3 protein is CASSLSGSNYGYTF. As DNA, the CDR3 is TGCGCCAGCAGCTTGTCGGGTTCTAACTATGGCTACACCTTC.